This TCR beta chain derives from a study of identical twins. TCRdb reanalysed the 5' RACE reads using MiXCR and keeps one entry per CDR3 protein. There are 280,000 or so distinct CDR3 sequences in the sample; roughly 8.6% occur only once, and 2.1% lies in the top ten. The CDR3 runs to 14 residues. Germline lookup yields CDR1 KGHDR and CDR2 SFDVKD. V lost 7 bases, J lost 0 bases, and 8 bases lay in between. This clonotype was seen a handful of times. This same sample was also part of a study on yellow fever vaccine responses in identical twins.

The clonotype comes from a woman in her late teens or twenties in good health. The sequenced sample was memory (CD45RO+) T cells sorted from blood. The chain carries TRBV24-1 and TRBJ2-2; unclear D gene. CDR3 amino acids: CATRGLPNTGELFF. The CDR3 DNA reads as TGTGCCACCAGAGGCCTGCCGAACACCGGGGAGCTGTTTTTT.